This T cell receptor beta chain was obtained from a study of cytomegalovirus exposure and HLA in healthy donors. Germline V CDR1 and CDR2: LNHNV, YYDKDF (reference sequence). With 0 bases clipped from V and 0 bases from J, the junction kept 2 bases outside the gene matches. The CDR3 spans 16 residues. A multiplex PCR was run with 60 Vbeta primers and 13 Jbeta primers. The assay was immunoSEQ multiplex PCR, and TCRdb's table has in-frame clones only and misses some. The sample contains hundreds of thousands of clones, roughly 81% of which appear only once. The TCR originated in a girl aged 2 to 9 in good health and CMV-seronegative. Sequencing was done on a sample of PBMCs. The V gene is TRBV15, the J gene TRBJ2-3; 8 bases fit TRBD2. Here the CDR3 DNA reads TGTGCCACCAGCAGAGAACTAGCGGCTAGCACAGATACGCAGTATTTT. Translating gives CATSRELAASTDTQYF.